This is a list of T cell receptor beta chains from one sample in a study of beta chain features in type 1 diabetes. Method: immunoSEQ multiplex PCR; TCRdb's copy keeps in-frame clones and lacks some. This sample carries 300,000 to 400,000 clones, about 10% of them seen once, and the ten largest clones take 0.45% to 0.65%. Material for sequencing was central memory CD4+ T cells from blood. Source of these receptors: a man younger than 40 with type 1 diabetes. Each CDR3 is given with its conserved first and last residue. A D gene is named only where the DNA matches it firmly. Some rows have no size entry. The others give once, few or many, or a class for an expanded clone.

TRBJ1-5	TRBD1	.	TRBV15	CATSRLDRGGNQPQHF	TGTGCCACCAGCAGACTCGACAGGGGGGGCAATCAGCCCCAGCATTTT
TRBJ2-7	.	few	TRBV4-2	CASSQGRDGTYEQYF	TGTGCCAGCAGCCAAGGCCGGGACGGGACCTACGAGCAGTACTTC
TRBJ2-7	.	few	TRBV5-1	CASSWGGGRSREQYF	TGCGCCAGCAGCTGGGGAGGAGGCAGGTCAAGGGAGCAGTACTTC
TRBJ2-1	.	.	TRBV10-3	CASSYPARGDNEQFF	TGTGCCAGCAGTTACCCAGCTAGGGGAGACAATGAGCAGTTCTTC
TRBJ1-4	.	.	TRBV25-1	CASSEYKGANEKLFF	TGTGCCAGCAGTGAATATAAGGGGGCTAATGAAAAACTGTTTTTT
TRBJ2-3	.	few	TRBV7-2	CASSLALFIDTQYF	TGTGCCAGCAGCTTAGCCTTATTCATAGATACGCAGTATTTT
TRBJ2-2	.	.	TRBV7-9	CASSLGTSNTGELFF	TGTGCCAGCAGCTTAGGGACATCGAACACCGGGGAGCTGTTTTTT
TRBJ2-1	.	.	TRBV10-3	CAISDPSGVGNEQFF	TGTGCCATCAGTGACCCCTCTGGGGTCGGCAATGAGCAGTTCTTC
TRBJ2-3	TRBD2	.	TRBV29-1	CSVKWASGGDTQYF	TGCAGCGTGAAATGGGCGTCGGGGGGAGATACGCAGTATTTT
TRBJ1-3	.	few	TRBV5-4	CASSRLGGAAGNTIYF	TGTGCCAGCAGCCGCCTAGGAGGGGCTGCTGGAAACACCATATATTTT
TRBJ1-5	.	few	TRBV27	CASSLKGAGGYGQPQHF	TGTGCCAGCAGTTTAAAAGGAGCGGGGGGCTACGGTCAGCCCCAGCATTTT
TRBJ2-7	TRBD1	few	TRBV11-1	CASHQGGTGSYEQYF	TGTGCCAGCCACCAAGGGGGGACAGGATCCTACGAGCAGTACTTC
TRBJ2-7	TRBD1	few	TRBV29-1	CSVSDRGIQGQYF	TGCAGCGTTTCGGACAGGGGAATTCAGGGGCAGTACTTC
TRBJ2-5	TRBD2	few	TRBV19	CASSKGLAADLTQYF	TGTGCCAGTAGTAAGGGACTAGCGGCAGATCTGACCCAGTACTTC
TRBJ2-1	.	many	TRBV7-2	CASSLESSYNEQFF	TGTGCCAGCAGCTTAGAGAGCTCCTACAATGAGCAGTTCTTC
TRBJ2-7	.	many	TRBV28	CASSFQNYEQYF	TGTGCCAGCAGTTTTCAGAACTACGAGCAGTACTTC
TRBJ2-6	TRBD2	few	TRBV19	CASSILAGAAGANVLTF	TGTGCCAGTAGTATCCTAGCGGGAGCGGCCGGGGCCAACGTCCTGACTTTC
TRBJ2-1	.	many	TRBV7-2	CASILVKEQFF	TGTGCCAGCATCCTCGTTAAAGAGCAGTTCTTC
TRBJ2-7	.	.	TRBV7-2	CASSLRGQAEQYF	TGTGCCAGCAGCTTACGGGGGCAGGCCGAGCAGTACTTC
TRBJ2-3	TRBD1	.	TRBV27	CASLRQGKVGTDTQYF	TGTGCCAGCCTCAGACAGGGGAAGGTTGGGACAGATACGCAGTATTTT
TRBJ2-2	.	.	TRBV7-6	CASSPQGGNTGELFF	TGTGCCAGCAGCCCCCAGGGAGGGAACACCGGGGAGCTGTTTTTT
TRBJ2-7	.	many	TRBV7-9	CASSPGWRGVSEQYF	TGTGCCAGCAGCCCAGGCTGGAGGGGGGTGAGCGAGCAGTACTTC
TRBJ2-7	.	.	TRBV7-2	CASSQESGYEQYF	TGCGCCAGCAGCCAAGAATCAGGCTACGAGCAGTACTTC
TRBJ2-1	TRBD2	few	TRBV27	CASSLSATSGTYLEQFF	TGTGCCAGCAGTTTATCCGCGACTAGCGGGACATACCTGGAGCAGTTCTTC
TRBJ2-7	TRBD2	few	TRBV7-8	CASSLGLAGGYVYEQYF	TGTGCCAGCAGCTTAGGACTAGCGGGAGGGTATGTCTACGAGCAGTACTTC
TRBJ2-4	.	few	TRBV10-1	CASSESGLSIQYF	TGCGCCAGCAGTGAGTCCGGACTCAGCATTCAGTACTTC
TRBJ2-3	TRBD2	.	TRBV6-1	CASSSSGRLDTQYF	TGTGCCAGCAGTTCAAGCGGGAGGTTAGATACGCAGTATTTT
TRBJ2-2	.	few	TRBV4-3	CASSHQGDLGELFF	TGCGCCAGCAGCCACCAAGGGGATCTCGGGGAGCTGTTTTTT
TRBJ2-7	.	.	TRBV25-1	CASTGALGTKQYF	TGTGCCAGCACTGGGGCCCTCGGTACAAAGCAGTACTTC
TRBJ1-2	.	many	TRBV7-9	CASSVTGRGYTF	TGTGCCAGCAGCGTCACAGGGAGAGGCTACACCTTC
TRBJ1-1	.	few	TRBV5-1	CASSLGQIVMNTEAFF	TGCGCCAGCAGCTTGGGTCAGATCGTTATGAACACTGAAGCTTTCTTT
TRBJ2-2	TRBD2	.	TRBV29-1	CSVRGGPGLAASNTGELFF	TGCAGCGTCCGAGGGGGACCGGGACTAGCGGCTTCCAACACCGGGGAGCTGTTTTTT
TRBJ1-1	.	few	TRBV11-3	CASSLSRGTEAFF	TGTGCCAGCAGCTTATCGAGGGGAACTGAAGCTTTCTTT
TRBJ2-6	.	.	TRBV28	CASSLEGANVLTF	TGTGCCAGCAGCCTCGAAGGGGCCAACGTCCTGACTTTC
TRBJ1-1	.	many	TRBV14	CASSLVGITEAFF	TGTGCCAGCAGCCTGGTAGGGATTACTGAAGCTTTCTTT
TRBJ1-5	TRBD1	.	TRBV6-5	CASRLDRVGNQPQHF	TGTGCCAGCAGGTTAGACAGGGTCGGAAATCAGCCCCAGCATTTT
TRBJ1-3	.	.	TRBV28	CASRPTGRNTIYF	TGTGCCAGCAGACCGACCGGGAGAAACACCATATATTTT
TRBJ1-1	.	many	TRBV19	CASSLTQGTEAFF	TGTGCCAGTAGTCTAACTCAGGGAACTGAAGCTTTCTTT
TRBJ2-2	.	few	TRBV4-1	CASSHGPGGGGELFF	TGCGCCAGCAGCCACGGACCAGGGGGGGGCGGGGAGCTGTTTTTT
TRBJ2-3	TRBD1	few	TRBV6-1	CAISETGGTDTQYF	TGTGCCATCAGTGAGACAGGGGGCACAGATACGCAGTATTTT
TRBJ2-2	.	few	TRBV7-2	CASTINTGELFF	TGTGCCAGCACGATAAACACCGGGGAGCTGTTTTTT